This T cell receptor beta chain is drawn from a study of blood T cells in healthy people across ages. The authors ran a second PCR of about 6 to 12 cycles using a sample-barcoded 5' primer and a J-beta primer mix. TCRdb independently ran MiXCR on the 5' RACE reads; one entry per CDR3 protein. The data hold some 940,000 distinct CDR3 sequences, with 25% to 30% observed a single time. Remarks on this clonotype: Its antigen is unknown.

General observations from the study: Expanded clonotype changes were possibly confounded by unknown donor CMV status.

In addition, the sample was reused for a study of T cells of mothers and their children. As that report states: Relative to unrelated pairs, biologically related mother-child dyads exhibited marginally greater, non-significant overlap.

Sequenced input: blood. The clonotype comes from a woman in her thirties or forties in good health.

For the CDR3, the DNA is TGTGCCAGCAGCTTAATGGGCGGGGGCACGACAGATACGCAGTATTTT. Protein: CASSLMGGGTTDTQYF. The chain links TRBV7-9 to TRBJ2-3, with D perhaps TRBD2 (7 bases). Trimming took 2 bases from V and 3 from J, leaving 15 bases between them. The CDR3 length is 16 residues. Germline values: CDR1 SEHNR, CDR2 FQNEAQ (reference sequence).